Following are 8 T cell receptor beta chains from one sample sequenced in a study of blood T cell repertoires in COVID-19 (TCRdb year 2020). To prepare the library, the immunoSEQ multiplex PCR assay was applied. This immuneACCESS table, as held by TCRdb, lists in-frame sequences with V and J called but not all clones. Of the missing ones, under half trace to an unresolved V gene in checked studies; the others have no known cause. This sample lists approximately 240,000 clones; less than 85% were detected once. Nearly 5% of the sample is taken by the ten largest. Sequencing was carried out using peripheral blood. The source of these receptors is an elderly woman with active or convalescent COVID-19.

V usage is TRBV5-1 and J usage is TRBJ1-2; possible D gene TRBD1, 6 bases. V gave up 4 bases and J gave up 2 bases, with 15 bases separating them. The CDR3 spans 15 residues. The V gene's germline CDR1 is SGHRS and CDR2 YFSETQ. The CDR3 protein is CASSPDSRENYGYTF. CDR3 in DNA: TGCGCCAGCAGCCCGGACAGCCGAGAGAACTATGGCTACACCTTC.

This chain links TRBV5-1 with TRBJ2-5, with 7 bases identical to TRBD1. CDR1 and CDR2 from the germline V gene are SGHRS and YFSETQ. The CDR3 length is 15 residues. Unmatched junction bases numbered 6, after V lost 4 bases and J lost 0 bases. The CDR3 coding sequence is TGCGCCAGCAGCCCGGACAGGCTGAACCAAGAGACCCAGTACTTC. This gives the protein CASSPDRLNQETQYF.

The chain couples TRBV7-2 to TRBJ2-2; TRBD2 matches at 10 bases. Germline values: CDR1 SGHTA, CDR2 FQGNSA. The V and J ends lost 3 bases and 6 bases, in that order; junction bases with no gene match: 7. The CDR3 is 16 residues long. Written as DNA, the CDR3 is TGTGCCAGCAGCTTGGGTCGTCTAGCGGGGGCCGGGGAGCTGTTTTTT. Its protein is CASSLGRLAGAGELFF.

The chain uses TRBV6-1 and TRBJ2-1; 7 bases line up with TRBD1. The CDR3 is made up of 13 amino acids. V lost 2 bases to trimming and J lost 6 bases; unmatched junction nucleotides: 1. Looked up from germline, CDR1 is MNHNS and CDR2 is SASEGT. The CDR3 DNA sequence: TGTGCCAGCAGTGAAAACAGGGGCAATGAGCAGTTCTTC. Translated: CASSENRGNEQFF.

This clone appeared a single time. The gene calls are TRBV19 and TRBJ2-4; the match to TRBD1 covers 8 bases. The CDR3 totals 16 residues. V trimming: 4 bases; J trimming: 6 bases; junction bases outside the gene matches: 11. Germline V gene data show CDR1 as LNHDA and CDR2 as SQIVND (reference sequence). The CDR3 DNA reads TGTGCCAGTAGTAAATCAGGGGGCGGATTGTTAAACATTCAGTACTTC. Translated: CASSKSGGGLLNIQYF.

This rearrangement joins TRBV7-9 to TRBJ2-1, with 8 nucleotides matching TRBD2. The CDR3 loop spans 15 amino acids. Germline values: CDR1 SEHNR, CDR2 FQNEAQ (reference sequence). The V segment lost 3 bases and the J segment 1 base; nucleotides outside the gene matches: 2. The CDR3 DNA reads TGTGCCAGCAGCTTTCTAGCGGGTTCCTACAATGAGCAGTTCTTC. Amino acids: CASSFLAGSYNEQFF.

As for this clone: The same CDR3 also results from other DNA sequences found in this sample. The rearrangement uses TRBV18 and TRBJ1-4, with D unresolved. The V and J ends lost 3 bases and 4 bases respectively, with 3 bases between them. This CDR3 region has 12 residues. Germline lookup yields CDR1 KGHSH and CDR2 LQKENI. The CDR3 reads CASSPRNEKLFF. In DNA, the CDR3 is TGTGCCAGCTCACCCCGTAATGAAAAACTGTTTTTT.

V gene TRBV14 combines with J gene TRBJ2-5, with D tentatively TRBD2 (5 bases). Trimming stripped 1 base from V and 7 bases from J, with 10 bases between. Germline CDR1 SGHDN, CDR2 FVKESK. The CDR3 is 13 residues long. The CDR3 reads CASSQVQLATQYF. CDR3 nucleotide sequence: TGTGCCAGCAGCCAAGTACAGCTAGCGACCCAGTACTTC.